Following are 32 T cell receptor beta chains from one sample sequenced in a study of cytomegalovirus exposure and HLA in healthy donors (dated by TCRdb to 2016 to 2017). The protocol used for the library was the immunoSEQ multiplex PCR assay. A mixture of 60 forward primers for TCR Vbeta segments and 13 reverse primers for TCR Jbeta segments was used in the multiplex PCR. In its TCRdb copy, this immuneACCESS table keeps in-frame sequences only and misses some clones. Where compared with another copy, unresolved V genes explain less than half of these, and the others have no known cause. Counted in this sample were under 90,000 clones; just over 75% of them appeared once. Around 3.2% of the sample lies in the top ten. The sequenced sample was PBMCs. Receptors originate from a man aged 45-65 years in good health and CMV-seropositive.

This chain uses TRBV7-9 with TRBJ2-3; D is perhaps TRBD2 (5 bases). Germline CDR1 is SEHNR and CDR2 is FQNEAQ (reference sequence). V gave up 5 bases and J gave up 4 bases, with 22 bases separating them. The CDR3 sequence is 17 residues long. The CDR3 DNA is TGTGCCAGCAGCGCAACAACTCTAGCAACATTCGCAGATACGCAGTATTTT. Protein: CASSATTLATFADTQYF. The whole variable domain, filled in from reference TRBV7-9 and TRBJ2-3, reads DTGVSQNPRHKITKRGQNVTFRCDPISEHNRLYWYRQTLGQGPEFLTYFQNEAQLEKSRLLSDRFSAERPKGSFSTLEIQRTEQGDSAMYLCASSATTLATFADTQYFGPGTRLTVL.

This chain uses TRBV7-2 with TRBJ2-7; 11 positions agree with TRBD2. Germline assignment: CDR1 SGHTA and CDR2 FQGNSA. The CDR3 is 15 amino acids. With V trimmed by 4 bases and J by 1 base, 3 bases remained unmatched. The CDR3, as DNA: TGTGCCAGCAGCTCGGGACTAGCGGTTTCCTACGAGCAGTACTTC. Amino acids: CASSSGLAVSYEQYF.

The chain carries TRBV6-1 and TRBJ1-4; TRBD1 matches 7 bases. V was pared by 4 bases and J by 7 bases, with 3 bases of the junction left unmatched. Germline values: CDR1 MNHNS, CDR2 SASEGT. The CDR3 loop spans 13 amino acids. CDR3 in DNA: TGTGCCAGCAGTGGACAGGGCGGTGAAAAACTGTTTTTT. It specifies CASSGQGGEKLFF.

This clone rates as medium-sized. The chain is built from TRBV6-4 and TRBJ2-1; TRBD2 matches 12 bases. V lost 4 bases and J lost 4; bases outside the gene matches: 2. Per germline, CDR1 MRHNA and CDR2 SNTAGT. The CDR3 spans 15 residues. The CDR3 sequence: CASSGLAGEYNEQFF. In DNA form, the CDR3 reads TGTGCCAGCAGTGGACTAGCGGGAGAGTACAATGAGCAGTTCTTC.

The chain employs TRBV6-5 and TRBJ2-3; D is perhaps TRBD2 (6 bases). V was clipped by 6 bases and J by 3 bases, with 16 bases between them. The CDR3 length is 15 residues. Germline V gives CDR1 MNHEY, CDR2 SVGAGI. The CDR3 DNA is TGTGCCAGCAGCCCAAATAGCGGAGATACAGATACGCAGTATTTT. Its translation: CASSPNSGDTDTQYF.

The V gene is TRBV7-2, the J gene TRBJ2-1, with D uncertain. The CDR3 is 15 residues long. Germline-derived CDR1 and CDR2 are SGHTA and FQGNSA. V dropped 5 bases and J dropped 4 bases, with 15 bases sitting between them. Here the CDR3 reads CASSLDETRYNEQFF. The CDR3 bases are TGTGCCAGCAGCCTAGATGAGACTCGATACAATGAGCAGTTCTTC. Full variable domain (missing parts from reference TRBV7-2 and TRBJ2-1): GAGVSQSPSNKVTEKGKDVELRCDPISGHTALYWYRQSLGQGLEFLIYFQGNSAPDKSGLPSDRFSAERTGGSVSTLTIQRTQQEDSAVYLCASSLDETRYNEQFFGPGTRLTVL.

The chain links TRBV5-8 to TRBJ2-2, with 10 positions matching TRBD2. The CDR3 has 16 amino acids. V dropped 3 bases and J dropped 6; count of bases not matched to a gene: 8. CDR1 is SGHTS, CDR2 YDEGEE, per germline. The CDR3 coding sequence is TGTGCCAGCAGCTCCGCTAGCGGGAGAAGGGCCGGGGAGCTGTTTTTT. Amino acid sequence: CASSSASGRRAGELFF.

J is TRBJ1-2 and V is TRBV7-2; no definite D call. CDR1 is SGHTA, CDR2 FQGNSA, per germline. The CDR3 spans 12 residues. Trimming removed 1 base from V and 11 bases from J, with 11 bases in between. The CDR3 loop is CASSLVDPGYTF. Written as DNA, the CDR3 is TGTGCCAGCAGCTTAGTCGACCCGGGATACACCTTC.

The rearrangement joins TRBV19 to TRBJ2-7; tentative D call: TRBD1 (5 bases). V was pared by 7 bases and J by 0 bases, with 10 bases between. Germline assignment: CDR1 LNHDA and CDR2 SQIVND (reference sequence). CDR3 size: 13 residues. Here the CDR3 reads CASTGHHSYEQYF. The CDR3 region has the DNA TGTGCCAGTACAGGGCACCACTCCTACGAGCAGTACTTC. Based on the CDR3 plus reference TRBV19 and TRBJ2-7, the full variable domain is DGGITQSPKYLFRKEGQNVTLSCEQNLNHDAMYWYRQDPGQGLRLIYYSQIVNDFQKGDIAEGYSVSREKKESFPLTVTSAQKNPTAFYLCASTGHHSYEQYFGPGTRLTVT.

V and J are TRBV5-1 and TRBJ2-7; D is unclear. The CDR3 runs to 13 residues. Trimming shortened V by 0 bases and J by 1 base, and 5 bases separated the two germline ends. The germline gives CDR1 SGHRS, CDR2 YFSETQ. CDR3 protein: CASSLAASYEQYF. The CDR3 DNA sequence: TGCGCCAGCAGCTTGGCCGCGTCCTACGAGCAGTACTTC.

The chain recombines TRBV11-2 with TRBJ2-5, with D possibly TRBD1 on 5 matching bases. From germline, CDR1 is SGHAT and CDR2 FQNNGV. The CDR3 is 13 amino acids. With 8 bases removed from V and 5 bases from J, the gap between germline ends came to 15 bases. CDR3 residues: CASETRDSETQYF. CDR3 in DNA: TGTGCCAGCGAAACCAGGGATAGCGAGACCCAGTACTTC.

V gene TRBV2 combines with J gene TRBJ2-3; D call uncertain. CDR1 is SNHLY, CDR2 FYNNEI, per germline. There are 13 residues in the CDR3. Trimming pared 5 bases from V and 0 bases from J, leaving 6 bases between. CDR3 sequence reads: CASSTYSTDTQYF. The CDR3 region has the DNA TGTGCCAGCAGTACCTATAGCACAGATACGCAGTATTTT.

The chain carries TRBV6-1 and TRBJ1-5; 7 bases agree with TRBD1. Germline lookup yields CDR1 MNHNS and CDR2 SASEGT. V dropped 4 bases and J dropped 3; count of bases not matched to a gene: 3. This CDR3 has 14 amino acids. CDR3 amino acids: CASSGGQLNQPQHF. Here the CDR3 DNA reads TGTGCCAGCAGTGGGGGACAGCTCAATCAGCCCCAGCATTTT.

V and J are TRBV6-5 and TRBJ2-2; TRBD2 might be the D (6 bases). Trimming removed 4 bases from V and 7 bases from J, with 10 bases in between. Germline V gene lookup returns CDR1 MNHEY and CDR2 SVGAGI. The CDR3 is 13 residues long. CDR3 bases: TGTGCCAGCAGTTCATTCGGGGGCGGGGAGCTGTTTTTT. This encodes CASSSFGGGELFF.

The chain employs TRBV7-2 and TRBJ1-6, with D perhaps TRBD1 (6 bases). Trimming removed 5 bases from V and 7 bases from J, with 15 bases in between. This CDR3 comprises 15 residues. In germline, CDR1 is SGHTA, CDR2 FQGNSA. In DNA, the CDR3 is TGTGCCAGCAGCCCGCTGACAGGAGTCAATTCACCCCTCCACTTT. Translated: CASSPLTGVNSPLHF.

With regard to this clone: The junction departs from the called germline gene at one end, perhaps through a read error. The chain links TRBV6-1 to TRBJ2-6; no reliable D call. Germline CDR1 reads MNHNS; CDR2 reads SASEGT. The CDR3 spans 17 residues. The CDR3 loop is CAISATPLASWANVLTF. The CDR3 DNA reads as TGTGCCATCAGTGCTACGCCACTTGCGAGTTGGGCCAACGTCCTGACTTTC.

The rearrangement uses TRBV9 and TRBJ1-1, with a possible D match to TRBD1 (5 bases). V gave up 1 base and J gave up 1 base, with 8 bases separating them. The CDR3 consists of 14 residues. CDR1 and CDR2 (germline): SGDLS, YYNGEE. The DNA of the CDR3 is TGTGCCAGCAGCGTAATCCAGGGGAACACTGAAGCTTTCTTT. The encoded protein is CASSVIQGNTEAFF.

The V gene is TRBV5-6, the J gene TRBJ2-1; 10 nucleotides line up with TRBD1. The CDR3 extends over 13 amino acids. Germline V gives CDR1 SGHDT, CDR2 YYEEEE. With V trimmed by 6 bases and J by 8 bases, 5 bases remained unmatched. CDR3 in DNA: TGTGCCAGCATCGGGACAGGGGTTCATGAGCAGTTCTTC. As protein: CASIGTGVHEQFF.

This clone has a handful of counts. This chain uses TRBV27 with TRBJ2-7, with D possibly matching TRBD2 (5 bases). CDR1 is MNHEY, CDR2 SMNVEV, per germline (reference sequence). The CDR3 extends over 13 amino acids. V was cut by 2 bases and J by 6 bases, with 11 bases left in between. The CDR3 reads CASSLESGVEQYF. The CDR3 DNA is TGTGCCAGCAGTTTAGAATCCGGGGTCGAGCAGTACTTC.

This clone was found once. The chain has TRBV5-1 and TRBJ1-2; weak D call: TRBD1 (5 bases). CDR1 is SGHRS, CDR2 YFSETQ, per germline. The length of the CDR3 is 13 residues. V was shortened by 3 bases and J by 5 bases, with 11 bases between the two germline ends. CDR3 sequence (DNA): TGCGCCAGCAGCTCCCAGGGAACTTATGGCTACACCTTC. Translated: CASSSQGTYGYTF.

The CDR3, as DNA: TGTGCCAGCTCGCGATACCCGCCGCTTCTAGCGGTTAACACCGGGGAGCTGTTTTTT. It yields the protein CASSRYPPLLAVNTGELFF. The rearrangement links TRBV18 to TRBJ2-2, with 7 bases fitting TRBD2. Trimming took 6 bases from V and 2 from J; bases not matched to a gene: 18. The CDR3 runs 19 residues. The germline V gene has CDR1 KGHSH and CDR2 LQKENI.

The J gene is TRBJ2-7, the V gene TRBV7-3; 8 nucleotides agree with TRBD2. This CDR3 comprises 15 residues. The germline V gene encodes CDR1 SGHTA and CDR2 FQGTGA. With V trimmed by 2 bases and J by 5 bases, 8 bases remained unmatched. The CDR3 loop reads CASSLVAGGPDEQYF. CDR3 bases: TGTGCCAGCAGCTTAGTTGCGGGAGGTCCAGACGAGCAGTACTTC.

The chain recombines TRBV4-3 with TRBJ2-7; D is unresolved. The V gene lost 1 base and the J gene lost 6 bases, with 10 bases spanning the gap. Germline V gene sequence: CDR1 LGHNA, CDR2 YSLEER. The length of the CDR3 is 13 residues. Here the CDR3 reads CASSQGPWAEQYF. The CDR3 DNA follows: TGCGCCAGCAGCCAAGGGCCGTGGGCCGAGCAGTACTTC.

V usage is TRBV19 and J usage is TRBJ1-1; 7 nucleotides agree with TRBD1. J was trimmed by 0 bases and V by 8 bases; bases with no gene match: 3. The CDR3 has 13 residues. CDR1 is LNHDA and CDR2 is SQIVND in the germline V gene (reference sequence). The CDR3 DNA reads TGTGCCAGTGTAGACAGGGTGAACACTGAAGCTTTCTTT. This sequence encodes CASVDRVNTEAFF. The entire variable domain, with the rest obtained from reference TRBV19 and TRBJ1-1, is as follows: DGGITQSPKYLFRKEGQNVTLSCEQNLNHDAMYWYRQDPGQGLRLIYYSQIVNDFQKGDIAEGYSVSREKKESFPLTVTSAQKNPTAFYLCASVDRVNTEAFFGQGTRLTVV.

The V and J genes are TRBV30 and TRBJ1-3, with TRBD1 as a possible D gene (5 bases). The V gene's germline CDR1 is GTSNPN and CDR2 SVGIG (reference sequence). Trimming left V 3 bases short and J 4 bases short, with 10 bases between. This CDR3 comprises 13 residues. This chain's CDR3 is CAWRKGNGNTIYF. In DNA, the CDR3 is TGTGCCTGGAGGAAGGGGAACGGAAACACCATATATTTT.

The chain combines TRBV2 with TRBJ1-1; the D gene is possibly TRBD1 (5 bases). V lost 7 bases and J 4 bases, leaving 10 bases between the germline ends. CDR3 size: 12 residues. The V gene's germline CDR1 is SNHLY and CDR2 FYNNEI. For the CDR3, the DNA is TGTGCCAGCACAGGGATGGTCACTGAAGCTTTCTTT. Encoded protein: CASTGMVTEAFF. Drawing the rest from reference TRBV2 and TRBJ1-1, the complete variable domain is EPEVTQTPSHQVTQMGQEVILRCVPISNHLYFYWYRQILGQKVEFLVSFYNNEISEKSEIFDDQFSVERPDGSNFTLKIRSTKLEDSAMYFCASTGMVTEAFFGQGTRLTVV.

In its sample, this clone was seen a few times. The CDR3 loop reads CASSLTEYNEQFF. The CDR3 DNA reads as TGTGCCAGCAGCTTGACAGAATACAATGAGCAGTTCTTC. The gene calls are TRBV5-5 and TRBJ2-1; D is undetermined. CDR1 is SGHKS, CDR2 YYEKEE, per germline (reference sequence). Trimming cost V 1 base and J 4 bases, with 6 bases left between them. The CDR3 has 13 amino acids. Full variable domain (missing parts from reference TRBV5-5 and TRBJ2-1): DAGVTQSPTHLIKTRGQQVTLRCSPISGHKSVSWYQQVLGQGPQFIFQYYEKEERGRGNFPDRFSARQFPNYSSELNVNALLLGDSALYLCASSLTEYNEQFFGPGTRLTVL.

This clone was observed once. The V and J genes are TRBV7-6 and TRBJ2-7; 10 nucleotides agree with TRBD2. V was pared by 8 bases and J by 2 bases, with 9 bases of the junction left unmatched. CDR3 size: 15 residues. Germline V gene sequence: CDR1 SGHVS, CDR2 FNYEAQ. The CDR3 DNA follows: TGTGCCAGCGGCAATATTGGACTAGCGGCCTACGAGCAGTACTTC. Protein product: CASGNIGLAAYEQYF.

The chain links TRBV25-1 to TRBJ2-7, with TRBD2 as a possible D gene (5 bases). The CDR3 totals 14 residues. V lost 0 bases to trimming and J lost 0 bases, with 6 bases between them. Germline V gives CDR1 MGHDK, CDR2 SYGVNS. The CDR3 nucleotides read TGTGCCAGCAGTGAATACGGGGTCTCCTACGAGCAGTACTTC. Its translation: CASSEYGVSYEQYF.

This sequence joins TRBV5-1 and TRBJ1-5; 7 bases fit TRBD1. The germline CDR1 and CDR2 sequences are SGHRS and YFSETQ. The trim removed 2 bases at V and 6 bases at J, leaving 8 bases unmatched. This CDR3 is built from 15 residues. In nucleotides, the CDR3 is TGCGCCAGCAGCTTAGACAGGGCGGTGGGTCAGCCCCAGCATTTT. As protein: CASSLDRAVGQPQHF.

The sample holds a few counts of this clone. This chain joins TRBV7-9 and TRBJ1-1; tentative D call: TRBD1 (6 bases). CDR1 and CDR2 (germline): SEHNR, FQNEAQ (reference sequence). Trimming shortened V by 8 bases and J by 3 bases, and 16 bases separated the two germline ends. CDR3 length equals 14 residues. CDR3 bases: TGTGCCAGCGGGCAGGGGAGTGGGTACACTGAAGCTTTCTTT. This sequence encodes CASGQGSGYTEAFF.

V is TRBV11-2 and J is TRBJ2-3; D perhaps matches TRBD2 (6 bases). The CDR3 is 15 residues long. The germline V and J ends were trimmed by 4 bases and 0 bases, with 11 bases remaining between them. From germline, CDR1 is SGHAT and CDR2 FQNNGV. CDR3 bases: TGTGCCAGCAGCTGGGCTAGCGCTAGCACAGATACGCAGTATTTT. Residues: CASSWASASTDTQYF.